This T cell receptor beta chain was recovered during a study of patients and donors after allogeneic stem cell transplantation. Trimming shortened V by 0 bases and J by 4 bases, and 12 bases separated the two germline ends. Germline CDR1 and CDR2: MNHEY and SVGAGI. The CDR3 loop spans 15 amino acids. In TCRdb, the RT-PCR reads were re-called with MiXCR into one record per CDR3 protein. This table holds some 1,800 distinct CDR3 sequences, less than 25% found once. This clonotype was detected only once. The sequenced sample was blood, either unsorted or a sorted T cell fraction (not recorded which). This rearrangement joins TRBV6-5 to TRBJ1-1; no reliable D call. The source of this sequence is a human donor who was either an allogeneic HSCT recipient or a stem cell or donor lymphocyte infusion donor (not recorded which). It is not recorded whose cells these are; they may come from a transplant donor. The CDR3 region is CASSYSGTLGTEAFF. Written as DNA, the CDR3 is TGTGCCAGCAGTTACTCCGGAACTTTGGGCACTGAAGCTTTCTTT.